A single sample gave rise to the 23 T cell receptor beta chains below, sequenced in a study of cytotoxic CD8 clonotypes in ibrutinib-treated CLL. The table came from immunoSEQ multiplex PCR; TCRdb's copy has only in-frame clones and leaves some out. The sample yields around 140,000 clones, about 72% seen once. Material: PBMCs, obtained after 12 months of ibrutinib treatment. These receptors all stem from a human donor with chronic lymphocytic leukemia.

The gene calls are TRBV7-8 and TRBJ1-5; D not resolved. V lost 5 bases, J lost 4 bases, and 18 bases lay in between. Germline CDR1 is SGHVS and CDR2 is FQNEAQ. The CDR3 has 16 amino acids. Written as DNA, the CDR3 is TGTGCCAGCAGCCCTAGGAGGGCGGTCGGGAATCAGCCCCAGCATTTT. It encodes CASSPRRAVGNQPQHF.

The chain couples TRBV19 to TRBJ1-1, with TRBD1 as a possible D gene (6 bases). CDR1 is LNHDA, CDR2 SQIVND, per germline (reference sequence). The germline V and J ends were trimmed by 5 bases and 8 bases, with 15 bases remaining between them. This CDR3 region has 13 residues. The CDR3 here is CASSEFVGQEAFF. In DNA form, the CDR3 reads TGTGCCAGTAGTGAATTTGTGGGACAAGAAGCTTTCTTT.

This clone was found once. This chain links TRBV4-3 with TRBJ2-7; tentatively, D is TRBD2 (5 bases). The V end was cut by 1 base, the J end by 1 base, with 8 bases between. This CDR3 has 14 amino acids. The germline CDR1 and CDR2 sequences are LGHNA and YSLEER. The CDR3 DNA sequence: TGCGCCAGCAGCCAAGGGACTTTTTCCTACGAGCAGTACTTC. Amino acids: CASSQGTFSYEQYF.

The count of this clone is one. The J gene is TRBJ1-2, the V gene TRBV27; unclear D gene. This CDR3 spans 14 amino acids. Looked up from germline, CDR1 is MNHEY and CDR2 is SMNVEV (reference sequence). Trimming shortened V by 2 bases and J by 4 bases, and 11 bases separated the two germline ends. The CDR3 region is CASSLGRPSYGYTF. As DNA, the CDR3 is TGTGCCAGCAGTTTAGGGAGGCCTAGCTATGGCTACACCTTC.

V is TRBV6-1 and J is TRBJ1-2; 11 bases align to TRBD1. Per germline, CDR1 MNHNS and CDR2 SASEGT. The CDR3 length is 16 residues. Losses at the gene ends were 2 bases for V and 5 bases for J; bases not matched to a gene: 7. CDR3: CASSELTRDRGYGYTF. The CDR3 DNA is TGTGCCAGCAGTGAACTCACGAGGGACAGGGGGTATGGCTACACCTTC.

V and J are TRBV10-3 and TRBJ2-2, with 7 bases that match TRBD1. Trimming cost V 6 bases and J 4 bases; bases outside gene matches: 5. CDR3 size: 14 residues. The germline gives CDR1 ENHRY, CDR2 SYGVKD. CDR3 sequence (DNA): TGTGCCATCAGCTCCGGGACAGTCACCGGGGAGCTGTTTTTT. Amino acids: CAISSGTVTGELFF.

The V call is TRBV28, the J call TRBJ1-6; D is possibly TRBD1 (5 bases). The CDR3 contains 13 residues. V gave up 7 bases and J gave up 8 bases, with 12 bases separating them. From germline, CDR1 is MDHEN and CDR2 SYDVKM. The CDR3 DNA sequence: TGTGCCAGCACCGGGGGGTCTGATTCACCCCTCCACTTT. Translated, it gives CASTGGSDSPLHF.

The gene calls are TRBV10-3 and TRBJ1-2, with D hard to call. Between the trimmed V and J ends, which lost 3 bases and 8 bases, there was a span of 13 bases. The V gene's germline CDR1 is ENHRY and CDR2 SYGVKD. The CDR3 runs to 13 residues. The CDR3 DNA reads TGTGCCATCAGTGATAGACCGATGCAGGGCTACACCTTC. Protein product: CAISDRPMQGYTF.

This clone was counted a single time. V usage is TRBV5-4 and J usage is TRBJ1-1; TRBD1 matches 8 bases. Per the germline V gene, CDR1 is SGHNT and CDR2 is YYREEE (reference sequence). V trimming: 3 bases; J trimming: 7 bases; junction bases outside the gene matches: 5. This CDR3 has 13 amino acids. In nucleotides, the CDR3 is TGTGCCAGCAGCTCGGGACAGGATCGTGAAGCTTTCTTT. It translates to CASSSGQDREAFF.

This CDR3 reads CASSLDPGQGQQETQYF. The CDR3 bases are TGCGCCAGCAGTTTAGATCCGGGACAGGGGCAACAAGAGACCCAGTACTTC. The rearrangement uses TRBV10-1 and TRBJ2-5; the match to TRBD1 covers 10 bases. The germline V gene has CDR1 WNHNN and CDR2 SYGVQD (reference sequence). After removal of 5 bases from V and 2 bases from J, the junction contained 11 bases not matched to a gene. This CDR3 is built from 17 residues.

The chain carries TRBV10-3 and TRBJ2-1; 12 nucleotides align to TRBD2. Germline-derived CDR1 and CDR2 are ENHRY and SYGVKD. The CDR3 extends over 15 amino acids. V lost 4 bases to trimming and J lost 4 bases; unmatched junction nucleotides: 2. Here the CDR3 reads CAISGGLAGYNEQFF. As DNA, the CDR3 is TGTGCCATCAGTGGGGGACTAGCGGGTTACAATGAGCAGTTCTTC.

The V and J genes are TRBV4-1 and TRBJ2-5; TRBD2 matches 13 bases. V lost 0 bases to trimming and J lost 3 bases; unmatched junction nucleotides: 7. The CDR3 totals 18 residues. The germline gives CDR1 MGHRA, CDR2 YSYEKL. In DNA, the CDR3 is TGCGCCAGCAGCCAAGATTATTGGACTAGCGGGGGTGAAGAGACCCAGTACTTC. The encoded protein is CASSQDYWTSGGEETQYF.

CDR3 in DNA: TGTGCCAGTAGTAAATCACGCATGGACGTTTACGAAGGCTACACCTTC. Translated: CASSKSRMDVYEGYTF. The rearrangement uses TRBV19 and TRBJ1-2; D unclear. CDR1 and CDR2 (germline): LNHDA, SQIVND (reference sequence). CDR3 length: 16 amino acids. V lost 4 bases, J lost 8 bases, and 23 bases lay in between. Filled out from reference TRBV19 and TRBJ1-2, the complete variable domain reads DGGITQSPKYLFRKEGQNVTLSCEQNLNHDAMYWYRQDPGQGLRLIYYSQIVNDFQKGDIAEGYSVSREKKESFPLTVTSAQKNPTAFYLCASSKSRMDVYEGYTFGSGTRLTVV.

This rearrangement joins TRBV9 to TRBJ2-5; D possibly corresponds to TRBD1 (6 bases). Trimming removed 3 bases from V and 5 bases from J, with 20 bases in between. The CDR3 covers 16 residues. CDR1 and CDR2 from the germline V gene are SGDLS and YYNGEE. CDR3 loop: CASSGSIQGFQETQYF. CDR3 DNA: TGTGCCAGCAGCGGGTCAATACAGGGCTTTCAGGAGACCCAGTACTTC.

The chain links TRBV7-6 to TRBJ1-1, with TRBD1 as a possible D gene (6 bases). This CDR3 region has 15 residues. Germline V gene data show CDR1 as SGHVS and CDR2 as FNYEAQ. V gave up 5 bases and J gave up 6 bases, with 19 bases separating them. CDR3 residues: CASSPRTGAWAEAFF. DNA for the CDR3: TGTGCCAGCAGCCCCAGGACGGGGGCCTGGGCTGAAGCTTTCTTT.

The chain combines TRBV29-1 with TRBJ2-3, with D unresolved. V was shortened by 3 bases and J by 1 base, with 8 bases between the two germline ends. The CDR3 is made up of 13 amino acids. Germline loops: CDR1 SQVTM, CDR2 ANQGSEA. The CDR3 reads CSVDRSRTDTQYF. The DNA of the CDR3 is TGCAGCGTTGACAGGAGCCGCACAGATACGCAGTATTTT.

This clone has only one observation. This sequence joins TRBV30 and TRBJ1-2, with D possibly TRBD1 on 5 matching bases. CDR3 length: 11 residues. Trimming took 8 bases from V and 2 from J, leaving 9 bases between them. Germline V gene lookup returns CDR1 GTSNPN and CDR2 SVGIG (reference sequence). The CDR3 DNA follows: TGTGCCAGGGACGAGAACTATGGCTACACCTTC. Translating gives CARDENYGYTF.

This clone occurred a few times. The chain joins TRBV6-5 to TRBJ2-2; no reliable D call. CDR3 length: 15 residues. In germline, CDR1 is MNHEY, CDR2 SVGAGI. Trimming pared 5 bases from V and 0 bases from J, leaving 10 bases between. CDR3 nucleotides: TGTGCCAGCAGTCCAGTAGGGCCGAACACCGGGGAGCTGTTTTTT. Protein product: CASSPVGPNTGELFF.

The CDR3 region is CASSLGASPYNEQFF. CDR3 nucleotide sequence: TGTGCCAGCAGTTTAGGGGCTTCCCCGTACAATGAGCAGTTCTTC. The V call is TRBV27, the J call TRBJ2-1; TRBD1 is a possible D gene (5 bases). Trimming cost V 2 bases and J 4 bases, with 12 bases left between them. This CDR3 has 15 residues. Germline V gene data show CDR1 as MNHEY and CDR2 as SMNVEV (reference sequence).

This clone occurred once. This chain links TRBV7-2 with TRBJ2-5; maybe TRBD2 (6 bases). CDR1 and CDR2 (germline): SGHTA, FQGNSA. The CDR3 extends over 14 amino acids. The V end lost 4 bases, the J end lost 2 bases, and 11 bases lay between the germline ends. CDR3 in DNA: TGTGCCAGCAGCTACTGGGGGGTACAAGAGACCCAGTACTTC. Translating it yields CASSYWGVQETQYF.

The chain recombines TRBV5-4 with TRBJ1-5; 7 bases are shared with TRBD1. This CDR3 has 12 residues. In germline, CDR1 is SGHNT, CDR2 YYREEE (reference sequence). The junction had 0 bases not matched to a gene; V was cut back by 4 bases and J by 5 bases. CDR3: CASSQGDQPQHF. In DNA form, the CDR3 reads TGTGCCAGCAGCCAGGGGGATCAGCCCCAGCATTTT. The entire variable domain, with the rest obtained from reference TRBV5-4 and TRBJ1-5, is as follows: ETGVTQSPTHLIKTRGQQVTLRCSSQSGHNTVSWYQQALGQGPQFIFQYYREEENGRGNFPPRFSGLQFPNYSSELNVNALELDDSALYLCASSQGDQPQHFGDGTRLSIL.

There are a few counts of this clone. V is TRBV7-2 and J is TRBJ1-2; D gene unclear. Germline CDR1 is SGHTA and CDR2 is FQGNSA. V was trimmed by 2 bases and J by 5 bases, leaving 15 bases between them. The CDR3 covers 15 residues. The DNA of the CDR3 is TGTGCCAGCAGCTTACAAAGGACTGGCGCTTATGGCTACACCTTC. It encodes CASSLQRTGAYGYTF.

CDR3 protein: CASSLGSVLSSYEQYF. The CDR3 DNA reads TGCGCCAGCAGCTTAGGTAGCGTTTTGAGCTCCTACGAGCAGTACTTC. This rearrangement joins TRBV5-1 to TRBJ2-7, with a possible D match to TRBD2 (5 bases). This CDR3 has 16 residues. The germline gives CDR1 SGHRS, CDR2 YFSETQ. The V and J ends lost 2 bases and 0 bases respectively, with 15 bases between them.